This TCR beta chain came from a study of molecular identifiers for immune sequencing clone quantification. This clonotype has a count of ten or more. TCRdb itself ran the PCR reads through MiXCR, one entry per CDR3 protein. The repertoire holds 88,000 or so distinct CDR3 sequences, around 20% seen once, with 0.8% to 1.2% in the top ten. The CDR3 has 16 amino acids. Germline lookup yields CDR1 MGHRA and CDR2 YSYEKL. The J segment lost 7 bases and the V segment lost 1 base, leaving 8 bases of the junction unmatched. The sample consisted of naive CD8+ T cells from blood, with Jurkat cell RNA spiked in. Subset in this sample: FACS-sorted CD8+CD4-CCR7+CD45RA+ naive T cells. This sequence originates from a human donor in good health. Some libraries in this study had Jurkat cell RNA spiked in. V usage is TRBV4-1 and J usage is TRBJ2-1; 9 bases align to TRBD2. DNA of the CDR3: TGCGCCAGCAGCCAAGTCTTGCGGGGGGGCAGGAATGAGCAGTTCTTC. It translates to CASSQVLRGGRNEQFF.